The source of this TCR beta chain is a study of blood T cell repertoires in COVID-19. Study at large: Sources were T cells, B-cell-depleted T cells, or PBMCs; the material itself was cDNA or gDNA.

The assay was immunoSEQ multiplex PCR, and TCRdb's table has in-frame clones only and misses some. The sample includes 150,000 to 200,000 clones, roughly nine tenths of them seen just once. The specimen was peripheral blood. The TCR originated in a woman aged 70-85 years with acute or convalescent COVID-19.

The CDR3 region is CASSAAGGETQYF. CDR3 DNA sequence: TGTGCCAGCTCGGCCGCCGGGGGTGAGACCCAGTACTTC. The V call is TRBV11-3, the J call TRBJ2-5; perhaps TRBD2 as D (6 bases). Germline V gene sequence: CDR1 SGHNT, CDR2 YENEEA. V dropped 8 bases and J dropped 5 bases, with 15 bases sitting between them. The CDR3 has 13 residues.